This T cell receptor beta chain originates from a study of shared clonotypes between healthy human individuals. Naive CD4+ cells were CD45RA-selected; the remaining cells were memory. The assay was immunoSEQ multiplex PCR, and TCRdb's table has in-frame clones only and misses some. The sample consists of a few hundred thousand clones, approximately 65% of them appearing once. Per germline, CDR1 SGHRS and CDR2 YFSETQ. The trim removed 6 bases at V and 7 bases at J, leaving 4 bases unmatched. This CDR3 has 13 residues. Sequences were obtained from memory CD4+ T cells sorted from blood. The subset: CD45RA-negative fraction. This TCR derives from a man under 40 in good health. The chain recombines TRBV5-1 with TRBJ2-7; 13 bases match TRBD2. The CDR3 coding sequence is TGCGCCAGCACGTTGACTAGCGGGGGGGAGCAGTACTTC. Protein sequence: CASTLTSGGEQYF.